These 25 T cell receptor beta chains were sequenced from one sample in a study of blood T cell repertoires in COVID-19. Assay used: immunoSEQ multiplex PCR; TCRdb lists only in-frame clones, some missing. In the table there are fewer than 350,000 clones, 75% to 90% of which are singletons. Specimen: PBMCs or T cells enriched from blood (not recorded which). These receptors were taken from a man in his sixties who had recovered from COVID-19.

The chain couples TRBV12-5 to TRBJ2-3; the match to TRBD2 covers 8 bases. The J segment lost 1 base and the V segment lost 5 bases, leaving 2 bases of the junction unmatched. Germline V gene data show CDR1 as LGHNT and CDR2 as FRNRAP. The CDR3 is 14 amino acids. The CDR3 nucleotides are TGTGCTAGTGGTCCGGGACTAGGCACAGATACGCAGTATTTT. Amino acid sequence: CASGPGLGTDTQYF.

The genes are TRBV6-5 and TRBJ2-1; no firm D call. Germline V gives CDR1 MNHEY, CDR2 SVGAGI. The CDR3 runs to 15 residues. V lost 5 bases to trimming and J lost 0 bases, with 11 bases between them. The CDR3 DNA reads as TGTGCCAGCAGTCTTAGCCCCACCTCCTACAATGAGCAGTTCTTC. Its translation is CASSLSPTSYNEQFF.

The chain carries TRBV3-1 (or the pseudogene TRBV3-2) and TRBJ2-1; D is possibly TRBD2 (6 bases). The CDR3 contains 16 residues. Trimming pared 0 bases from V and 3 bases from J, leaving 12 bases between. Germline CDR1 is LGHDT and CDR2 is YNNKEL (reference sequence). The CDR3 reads CASSQDPSGLYNEQFF. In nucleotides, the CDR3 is TGTGCCAGCAGCCAAGATCCCAGCGGGCTCTACAATGAGCAGTTCTTC.

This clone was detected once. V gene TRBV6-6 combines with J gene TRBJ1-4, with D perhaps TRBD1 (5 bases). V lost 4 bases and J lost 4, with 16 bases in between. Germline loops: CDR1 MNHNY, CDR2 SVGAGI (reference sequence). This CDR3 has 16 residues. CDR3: CASSSTQGWGNEKLFF. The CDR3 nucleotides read TGTGCCAGCAGTTCAACTCAGGGTTGGGGTAATGAAAAACTGTTTTTT.

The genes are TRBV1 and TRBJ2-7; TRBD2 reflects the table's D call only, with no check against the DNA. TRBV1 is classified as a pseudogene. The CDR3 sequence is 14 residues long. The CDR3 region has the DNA TGCACCAGCAGCCACCAACGGTCGAACTACGAGCAGTACTTC. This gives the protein CTSSHQRSNYEQYF.

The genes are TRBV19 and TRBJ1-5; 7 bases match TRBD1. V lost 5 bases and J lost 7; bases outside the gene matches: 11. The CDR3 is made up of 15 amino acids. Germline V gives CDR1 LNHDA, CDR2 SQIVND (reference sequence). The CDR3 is CASSPPRQGRQPQHF. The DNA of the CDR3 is TGTGCCAGTAGTCCACCCCGACAGGGTAGACAGCCCCAGCATTTT.

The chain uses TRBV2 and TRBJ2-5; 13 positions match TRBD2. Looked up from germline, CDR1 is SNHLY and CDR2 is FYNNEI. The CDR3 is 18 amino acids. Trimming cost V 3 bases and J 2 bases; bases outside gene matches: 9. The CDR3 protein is CASSDSTLAGGGQETQYF. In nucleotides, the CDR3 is TGTGCCAGCAGTGATTCAACACTAGCGGGAGGGGGTCAAGAGACCCAGTACTTC. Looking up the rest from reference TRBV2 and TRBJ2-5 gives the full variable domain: EPEVTQTPSHQVTQMGQEVILRCVPISNHLYFYWYRQILGQKVEFLVSFYNNEISEKSEIFDDQFSVERPDGSNFTLKIRSTKLEDSAMYFCASSDSTLAGGGQETQYFGPGTRLLVL.

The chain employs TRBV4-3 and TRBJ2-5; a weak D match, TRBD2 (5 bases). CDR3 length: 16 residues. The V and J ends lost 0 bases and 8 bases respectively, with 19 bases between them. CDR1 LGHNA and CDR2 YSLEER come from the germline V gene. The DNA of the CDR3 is TGCGCCAGCAGCCAAGATCTGCGGGCTAGCTTTGGTACCCAGTACTTC. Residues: CASSQDLRASFGTQYF.

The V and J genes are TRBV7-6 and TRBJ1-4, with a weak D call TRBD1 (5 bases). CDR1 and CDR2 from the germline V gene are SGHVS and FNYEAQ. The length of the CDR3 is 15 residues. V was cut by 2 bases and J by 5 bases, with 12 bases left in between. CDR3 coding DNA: TGTGCCAGCAGCTTATTCGACCAGGGAAATGAAAAACTGTTTTTT. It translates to CASSLFDQGNEKLFF.

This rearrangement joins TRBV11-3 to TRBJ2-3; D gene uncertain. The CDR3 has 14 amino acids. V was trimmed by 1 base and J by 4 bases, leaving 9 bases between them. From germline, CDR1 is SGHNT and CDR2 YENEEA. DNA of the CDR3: TGTGCCAGCAGCTTAGGGAGAAAGGCAGATACGCAGTATTTT. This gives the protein CASSLGRKADTQYF.

CDR3 bases: TGCGCCAGCAGCCCGGGGAGGGGTCACCTAGCAGATACGCAGTATTTT. It is translated as CASSPGRGHLADTQYF. This sequence joins TRBV5-1 and TRBJ2-3; 7 positions agree with TRBD2. The ends lost 4 bases at V and 4 bases at J; junction bases unmatched: 12. The CDR3 runs 16 residues. Germline CDR1 and CDR2: SGHRS and YFSETQ.

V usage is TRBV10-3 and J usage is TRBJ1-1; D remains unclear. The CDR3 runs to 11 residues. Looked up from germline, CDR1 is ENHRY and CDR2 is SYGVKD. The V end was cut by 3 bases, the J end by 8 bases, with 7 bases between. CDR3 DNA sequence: TGTGCCATCAGTGAATTGGGCGAAGCTTTCTTT. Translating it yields CAISELGEAFF.

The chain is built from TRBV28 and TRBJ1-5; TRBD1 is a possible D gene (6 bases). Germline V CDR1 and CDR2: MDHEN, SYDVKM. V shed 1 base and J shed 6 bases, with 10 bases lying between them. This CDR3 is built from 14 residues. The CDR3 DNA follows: TGTGCCAGCAGTTTATCAGGGGAGCGTCAGCCCCAGCATTTT. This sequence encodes CASSLSGERQPQHF.

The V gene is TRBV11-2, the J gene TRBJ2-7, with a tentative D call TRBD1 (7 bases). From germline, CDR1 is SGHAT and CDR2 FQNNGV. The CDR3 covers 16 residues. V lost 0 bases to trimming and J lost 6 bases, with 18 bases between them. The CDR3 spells CASSLDQLRQGGEQYF. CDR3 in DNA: TGTGCCAGCAGCTTAGATCAACTTCGCCAGGGGGGCGAGCAGTACTTC.

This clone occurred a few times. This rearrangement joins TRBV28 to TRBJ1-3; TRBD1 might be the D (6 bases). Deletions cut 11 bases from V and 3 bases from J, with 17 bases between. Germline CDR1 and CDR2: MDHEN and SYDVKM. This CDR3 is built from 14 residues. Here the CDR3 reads CAASGGHSGNTIYF. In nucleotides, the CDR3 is TGTGCCGCAAGCGGGGGGCATAGTGGAAACACCATATATTTT.

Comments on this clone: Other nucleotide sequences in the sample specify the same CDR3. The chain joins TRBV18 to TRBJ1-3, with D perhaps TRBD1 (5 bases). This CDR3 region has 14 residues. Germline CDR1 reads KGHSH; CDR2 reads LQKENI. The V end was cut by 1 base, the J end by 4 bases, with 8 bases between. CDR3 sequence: CASSPQGSGNTIYF. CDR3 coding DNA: TGTGCCAGCTCACCACAGGGGTCCGGAAACACCATATATTTT.

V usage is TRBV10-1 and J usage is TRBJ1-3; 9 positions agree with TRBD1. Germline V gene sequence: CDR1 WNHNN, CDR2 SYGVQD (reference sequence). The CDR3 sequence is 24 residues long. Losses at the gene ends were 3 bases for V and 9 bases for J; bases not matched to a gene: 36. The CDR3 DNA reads TGCGCCAGCAGTGAAGACTTCCGGGACAGGGAATCCCATACCTGGTTAATCGGTGGTTGCACCATATATTTT. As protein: CASSEDFRDRESHTWLIGGCTIYF.

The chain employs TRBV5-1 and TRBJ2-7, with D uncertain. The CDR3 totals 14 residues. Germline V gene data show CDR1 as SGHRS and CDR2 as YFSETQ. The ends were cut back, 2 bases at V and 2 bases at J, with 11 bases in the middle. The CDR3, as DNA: TGCGCCAGCAGCTTCGGCTCCGGAGCCTACGAGCAGTACTTC. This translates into CASSFGSGAYEQYF.

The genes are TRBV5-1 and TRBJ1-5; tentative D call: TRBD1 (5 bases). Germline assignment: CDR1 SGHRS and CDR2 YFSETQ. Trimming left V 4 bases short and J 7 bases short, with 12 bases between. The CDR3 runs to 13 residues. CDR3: CASSERGLQPQHF. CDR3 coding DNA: TGCGCCAGCAGCGAAAGGGGTTTACAGCCCCAGCATTTT.

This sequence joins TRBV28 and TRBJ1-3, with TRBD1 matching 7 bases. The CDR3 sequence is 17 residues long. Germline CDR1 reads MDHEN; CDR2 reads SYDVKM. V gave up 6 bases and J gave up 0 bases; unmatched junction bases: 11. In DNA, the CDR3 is TGTGCCAGCAGCCATCAGACAGGGTCGATCTCTGGAAACACCATATATTTT. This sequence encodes CASSHQTGSISGNTIYF.

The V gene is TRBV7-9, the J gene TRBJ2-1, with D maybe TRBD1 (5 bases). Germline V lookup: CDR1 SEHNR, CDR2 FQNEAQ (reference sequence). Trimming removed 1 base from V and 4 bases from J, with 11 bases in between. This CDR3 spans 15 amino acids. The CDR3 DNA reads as TGTGCCAGCAGCTTAGAAGGGGTTTTTTACAATGAGCAGTTCTTC. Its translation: CASSLEGVFYNEQFF.

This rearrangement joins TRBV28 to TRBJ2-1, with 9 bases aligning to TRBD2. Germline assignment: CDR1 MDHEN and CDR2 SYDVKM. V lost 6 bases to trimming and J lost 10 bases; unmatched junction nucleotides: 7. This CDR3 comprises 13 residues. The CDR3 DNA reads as TGTGCCAGCAGCATCTTAGCGGGAGAGGAGCAGTTCTTC. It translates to CASSILAGEEQFF.

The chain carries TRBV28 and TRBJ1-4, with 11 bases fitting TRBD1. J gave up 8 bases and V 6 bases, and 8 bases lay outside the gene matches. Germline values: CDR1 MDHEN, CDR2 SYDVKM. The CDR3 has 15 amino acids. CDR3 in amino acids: CASRIRDRGWEKLFF. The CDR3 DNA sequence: TGTGCCAGCAGAATCCGGGACAGGGGGTGGGAAAAACTGTTTTTT.

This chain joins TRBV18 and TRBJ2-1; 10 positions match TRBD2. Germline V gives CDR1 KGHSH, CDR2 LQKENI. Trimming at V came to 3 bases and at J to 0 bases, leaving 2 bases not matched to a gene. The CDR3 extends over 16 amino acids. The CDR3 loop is CASSPGTSASYNEQFF. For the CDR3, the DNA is TGTGCCAGCTCACCCGGGACTAGCGCCTCCTACAATGAGCAGTTCTTC. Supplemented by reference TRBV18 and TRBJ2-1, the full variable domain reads NAGVMQNPRHLVRRRGQEARLRCSPMKGHSHVYWYRQLPEEGLKFMVYLQKENIIDESGMPKERFSAEFPKEGPSILRIQQVVRGDSAAYFCASSPGTSASYNEQFFGPGTRLTVL.

CDR3 amino acids: CASSPASGTTYEQYF. In nucleotides, the CDR3 is TGTGCCAGCTCACCGGCTAGCGGAACCACCTACGAGCAGTACTTC. V gene TRBV18 combines with J gene TRBJ2-7; 7 nucleotides line up with TRBD2. The junction had 7 bases not matched to a gene; V was cut back by 3 bases and J by 2 bases. This CDR3 is 15 amino acids long. Per the germline V gene, CDR1 is KGHSH and CDR2 is LQKENI.